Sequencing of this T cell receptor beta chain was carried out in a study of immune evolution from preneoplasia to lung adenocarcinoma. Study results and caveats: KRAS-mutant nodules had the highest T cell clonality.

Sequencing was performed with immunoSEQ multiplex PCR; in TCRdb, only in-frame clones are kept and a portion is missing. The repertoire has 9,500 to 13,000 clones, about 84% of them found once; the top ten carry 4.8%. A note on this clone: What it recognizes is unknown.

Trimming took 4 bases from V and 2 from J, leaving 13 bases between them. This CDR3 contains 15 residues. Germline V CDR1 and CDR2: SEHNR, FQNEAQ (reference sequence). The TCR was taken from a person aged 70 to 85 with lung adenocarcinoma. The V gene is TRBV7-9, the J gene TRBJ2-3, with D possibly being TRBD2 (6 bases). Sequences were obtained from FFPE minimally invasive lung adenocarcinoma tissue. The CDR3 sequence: CASSSASAHTDTQYF. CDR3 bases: TGTGCCAGCAGCTCTGCTAGCGCCCACACAGATACGCAGTATTTT.